What follows describes a single TCR beta chain. This entry belongs to a study of blood T cell repertoires in COVID-19. The wider study: The samples span acute and convalescent COVID-19 from the United States, Italy and Spain.

The method was immunoSEQ multiplex PCR; TCRdb's version includes in-frame clones alone and lacks a portion of them. The table lists some 16,000 clones, around 87% of them singletons. Germline CDR1 SNHLY, CDR2 FYNNEI. The length of the CDR3 is 13 residues. V lost 8 bases, J lost 5 bases, and 7 bases stayed unmatched. Material for sequencing was peripheral blood. This chain connects TRBV2 to TRBJ2-7; 9 positions match TRBD1. The TCR was taken from a human donor in a cohort sampled during active COVID-19. CDR3 DNA sequence: TGTGCCAGCGAGCCAGACAGGGGGAACGAGCAGTACTTC. It codes for CASEPDRGNEQYF.